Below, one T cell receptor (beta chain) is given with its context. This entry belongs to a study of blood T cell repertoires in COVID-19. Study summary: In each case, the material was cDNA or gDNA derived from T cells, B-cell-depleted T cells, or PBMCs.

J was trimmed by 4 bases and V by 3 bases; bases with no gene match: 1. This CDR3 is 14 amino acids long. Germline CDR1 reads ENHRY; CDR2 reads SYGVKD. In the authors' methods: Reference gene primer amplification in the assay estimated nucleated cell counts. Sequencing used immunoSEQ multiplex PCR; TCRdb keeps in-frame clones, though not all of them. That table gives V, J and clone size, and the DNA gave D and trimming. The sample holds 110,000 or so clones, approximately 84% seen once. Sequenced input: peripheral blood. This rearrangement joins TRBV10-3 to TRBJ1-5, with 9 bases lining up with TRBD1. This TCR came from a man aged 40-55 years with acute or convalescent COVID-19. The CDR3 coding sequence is TGTGCCATCAGTGACGGACAGGGGAATCAGCCCCAGCATTTT. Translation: CAISDGQGNQPQHF.